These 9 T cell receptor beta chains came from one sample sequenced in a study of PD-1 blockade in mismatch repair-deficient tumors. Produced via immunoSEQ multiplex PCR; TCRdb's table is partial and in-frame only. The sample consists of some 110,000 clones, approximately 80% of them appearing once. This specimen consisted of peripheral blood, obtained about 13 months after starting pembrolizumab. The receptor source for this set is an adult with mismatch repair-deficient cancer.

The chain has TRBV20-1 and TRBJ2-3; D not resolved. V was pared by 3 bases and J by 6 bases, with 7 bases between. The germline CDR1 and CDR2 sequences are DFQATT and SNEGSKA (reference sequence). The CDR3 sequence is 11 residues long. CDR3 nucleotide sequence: TGCAGTGCTAGTCGGGCGGATACGCAGTATTTT. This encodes CSASRADTQYF.

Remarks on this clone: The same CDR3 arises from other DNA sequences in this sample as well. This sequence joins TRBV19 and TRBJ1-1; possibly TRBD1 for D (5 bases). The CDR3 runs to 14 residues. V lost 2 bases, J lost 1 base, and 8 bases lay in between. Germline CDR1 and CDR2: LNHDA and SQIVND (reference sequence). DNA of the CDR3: TGTGCCAGTAGTATAAGGCAGGGGAACACTGAAGCTTTCTTT. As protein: CASSIRQGNTEAFF.

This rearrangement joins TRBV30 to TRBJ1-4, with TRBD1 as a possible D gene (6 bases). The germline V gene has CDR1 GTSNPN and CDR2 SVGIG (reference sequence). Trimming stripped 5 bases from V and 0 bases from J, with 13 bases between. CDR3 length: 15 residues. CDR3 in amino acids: CAWGGRGATNEKLFF. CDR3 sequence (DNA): TGTGCCTGGGGGGGCAGGGGTGCAACTAATGAAAAACTGTTTTTT.

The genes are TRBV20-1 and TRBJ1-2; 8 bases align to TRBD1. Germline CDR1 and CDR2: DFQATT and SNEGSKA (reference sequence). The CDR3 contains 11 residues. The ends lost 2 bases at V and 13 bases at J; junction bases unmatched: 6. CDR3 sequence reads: CSARQGALLTF. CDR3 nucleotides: TGCAGTGCTAGACAGGGGGCCCTCCTCACCTTC.

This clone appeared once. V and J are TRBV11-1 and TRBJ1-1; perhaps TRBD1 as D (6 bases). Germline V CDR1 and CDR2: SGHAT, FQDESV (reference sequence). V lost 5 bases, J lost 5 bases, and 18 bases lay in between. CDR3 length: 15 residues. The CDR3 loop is CASSLTGPMRTEAFF. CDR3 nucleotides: TGTGCCAGCAGCCTGACAGGCCCAATGAGGACTGAAGCTTTCTTT.

CDR3 coding DNA: TGCGCCAGCAGCGTGGGACAGGGGCGAACGACCGGGGAGCTGTTTTTT. Its protein is CASSVGQGRTTGELFF. V is TRBV5-1 and J is TRBJ2-2; 10 bases align to TRBD1. J was trimmed by 5 bases and V by 4 bases; bases with no gene match: 8. This CDR3 has 16 amino acids. From germline, CDR1 is SGHRS and CDR2 YFSETQ.

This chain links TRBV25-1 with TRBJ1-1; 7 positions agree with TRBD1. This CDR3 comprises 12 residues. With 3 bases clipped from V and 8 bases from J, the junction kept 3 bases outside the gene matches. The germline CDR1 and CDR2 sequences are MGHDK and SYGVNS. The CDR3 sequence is CASSDTTGEAFF. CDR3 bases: TGTGCCAGCAGTGACACGACAGGGGAAGCTTTCTTT.

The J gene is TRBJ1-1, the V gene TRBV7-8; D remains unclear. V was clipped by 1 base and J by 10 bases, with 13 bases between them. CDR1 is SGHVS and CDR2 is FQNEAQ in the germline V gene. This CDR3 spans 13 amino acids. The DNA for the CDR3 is TGTGCCAGCAGCTTAGAAGGACCCCCTGTAGCTTTCTTT. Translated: CASSLEGPPVAFF.

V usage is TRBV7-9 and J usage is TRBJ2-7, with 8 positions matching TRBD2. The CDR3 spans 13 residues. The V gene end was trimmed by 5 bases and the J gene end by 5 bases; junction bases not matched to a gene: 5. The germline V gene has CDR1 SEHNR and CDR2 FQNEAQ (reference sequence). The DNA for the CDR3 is TGTGCCAGCAGCCAAGTGGGACTAGACGAGCAGTACTTC. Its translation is CASSQVGLDEQYF.